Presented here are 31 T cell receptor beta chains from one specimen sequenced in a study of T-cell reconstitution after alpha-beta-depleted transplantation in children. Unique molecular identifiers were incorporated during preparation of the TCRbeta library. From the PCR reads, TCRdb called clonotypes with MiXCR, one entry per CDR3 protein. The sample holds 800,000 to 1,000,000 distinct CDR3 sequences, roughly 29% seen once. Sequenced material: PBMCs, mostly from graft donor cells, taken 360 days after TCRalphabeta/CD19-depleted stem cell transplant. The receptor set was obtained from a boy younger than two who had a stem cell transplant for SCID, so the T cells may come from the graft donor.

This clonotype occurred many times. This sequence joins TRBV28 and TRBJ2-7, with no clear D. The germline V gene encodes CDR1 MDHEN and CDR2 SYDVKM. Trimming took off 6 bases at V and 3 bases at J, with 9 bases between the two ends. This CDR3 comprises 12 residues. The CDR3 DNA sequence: TGTGCCAGCAGGGGCTCCCTCTACGAGCAGTACTTC. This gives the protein CASRGSLYEQYF. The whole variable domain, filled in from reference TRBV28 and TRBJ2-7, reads DVKVTQSSRYLVKRTGEKVFLECVQDMDHENMFWYRQDPGLGLRLIYFSYDVKMKEKGDIPEGYSVSREKKERFSLILESASTNQTSMYLCASRGSLYEQYFGPGTRLTVT.

The CDR3 coding sequence is TGTGCCAGCAGTTTAGGACTAGCGGAGTACCAAGAGACCCAGTACTTC. Its protein product is CASSLGLAEYQETQYF. This chain links TRBV6-5 with TRBJ2-5; 10 bases are shared with TRBD2. Trimming cost V 4 bases and J 0 bases; bases outside gene matches: 5. Per the germline V gene, CDR1 is MNHEY and CDR2 is SVGAGI. The length of the CDR3 is 16 residues.

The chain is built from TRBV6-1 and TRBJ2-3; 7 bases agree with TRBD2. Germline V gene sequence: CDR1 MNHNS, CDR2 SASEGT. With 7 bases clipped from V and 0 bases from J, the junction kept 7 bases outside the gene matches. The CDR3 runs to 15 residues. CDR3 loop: CASNRLASSTDTQYF. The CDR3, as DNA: TGTGCCAGCAATAGACTAGCCTCTAGCACAGATACGCAGTATTTT.

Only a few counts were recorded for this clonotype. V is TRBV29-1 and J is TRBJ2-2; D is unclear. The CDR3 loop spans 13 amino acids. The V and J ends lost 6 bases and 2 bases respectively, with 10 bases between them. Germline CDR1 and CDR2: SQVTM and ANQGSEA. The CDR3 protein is CSVTTFNTGELFF. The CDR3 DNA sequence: TGCAGCGTGACCACATTTAACACCGGGGAGCTGTTTTTT.

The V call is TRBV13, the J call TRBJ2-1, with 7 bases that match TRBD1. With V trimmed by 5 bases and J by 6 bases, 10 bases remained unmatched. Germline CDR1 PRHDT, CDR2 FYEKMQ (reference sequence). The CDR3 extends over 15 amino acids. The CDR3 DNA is TGTGCCAGCAGCACAACAGGGGTGTGGAGCAATGAGCAGTTCTTC. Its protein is CASSTTGVWSNEQFF.

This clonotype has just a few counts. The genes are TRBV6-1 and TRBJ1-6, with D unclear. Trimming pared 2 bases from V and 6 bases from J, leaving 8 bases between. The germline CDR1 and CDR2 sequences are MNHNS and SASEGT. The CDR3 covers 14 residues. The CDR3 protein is CASSERAVNSPLHF. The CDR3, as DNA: TGTGCCAGCAGTGAACGGGCAGTTAATTCACCCCTCCACTTT.

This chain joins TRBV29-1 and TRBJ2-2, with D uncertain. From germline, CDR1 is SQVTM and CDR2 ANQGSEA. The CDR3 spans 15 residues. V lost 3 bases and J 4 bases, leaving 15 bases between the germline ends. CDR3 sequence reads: CSVDAANGGTGELFF. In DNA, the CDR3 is TGCAGCGTTGACGCAGCAAACGGTGGCACCGGGGAGCTGTTTTTT.

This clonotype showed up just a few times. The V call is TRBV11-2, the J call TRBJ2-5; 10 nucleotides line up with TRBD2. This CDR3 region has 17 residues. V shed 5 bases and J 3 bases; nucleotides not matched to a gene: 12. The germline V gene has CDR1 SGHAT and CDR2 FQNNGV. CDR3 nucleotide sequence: TGTGCCAGCAGCCTGGGGGTAGCGGGGGGAATGGAAGAGACCCAGTACTTC. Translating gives CASSLGVAGGMEETQYF.

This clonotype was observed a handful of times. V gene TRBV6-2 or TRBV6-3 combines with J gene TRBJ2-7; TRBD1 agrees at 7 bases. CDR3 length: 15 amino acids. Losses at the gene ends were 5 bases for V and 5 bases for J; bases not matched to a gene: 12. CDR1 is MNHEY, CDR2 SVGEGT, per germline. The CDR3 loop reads CASSRTRTGIDEQYF. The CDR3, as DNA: TGTGCCAGCAGTAGAACAAGGACAGGTATCGACGAGCAGTACTTC.

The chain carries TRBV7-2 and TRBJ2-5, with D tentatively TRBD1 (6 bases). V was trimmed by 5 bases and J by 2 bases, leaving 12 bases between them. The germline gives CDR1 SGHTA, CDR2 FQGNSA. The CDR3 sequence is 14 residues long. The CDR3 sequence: CASSTDRTQETQYF. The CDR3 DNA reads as TGTGCCAGCAGCACCGACAGGACTCAAGAGACCCAGTACTTC.

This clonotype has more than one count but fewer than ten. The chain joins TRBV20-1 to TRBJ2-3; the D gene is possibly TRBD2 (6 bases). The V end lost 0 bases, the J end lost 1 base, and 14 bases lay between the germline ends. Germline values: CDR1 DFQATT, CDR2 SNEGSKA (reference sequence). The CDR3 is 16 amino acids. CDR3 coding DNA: TGCAGTGCTAGAGATTACGAAGGAGGGGGCACAGATACGCAGTATTTT. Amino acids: CSARDYEGGGTDTQYF.

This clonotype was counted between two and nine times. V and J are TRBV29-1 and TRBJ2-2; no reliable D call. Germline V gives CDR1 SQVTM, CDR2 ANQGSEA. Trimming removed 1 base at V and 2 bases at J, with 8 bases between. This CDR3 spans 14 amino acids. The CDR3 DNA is TGCAGCGTTGAAGCTGTGTCAAACACCGGGGAGCTGTTTTTT. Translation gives CSVEAVSNTGELFF.

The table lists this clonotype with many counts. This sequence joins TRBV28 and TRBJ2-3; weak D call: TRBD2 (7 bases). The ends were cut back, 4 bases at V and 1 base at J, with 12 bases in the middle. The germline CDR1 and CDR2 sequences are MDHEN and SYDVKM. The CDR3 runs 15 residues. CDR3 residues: CASSSGGGGTDTQYF. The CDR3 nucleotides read TGTGCCAGCAGTTCGGGCGGGGGCGGCACAGATACGCAGTATTTT.

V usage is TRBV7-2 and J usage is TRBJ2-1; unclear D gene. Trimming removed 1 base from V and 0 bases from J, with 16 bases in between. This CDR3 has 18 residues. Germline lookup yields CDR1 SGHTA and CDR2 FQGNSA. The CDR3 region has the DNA TGTGCCAGCAGCTTAGGGCGGCTGAGCGTAAGCTCCTACAATGAGCAGTTCTTC. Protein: CASSLGRLSVSSYNEQFF. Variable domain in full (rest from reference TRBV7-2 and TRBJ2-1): GAGVSQSPSNKVTEKGKDVELRCDPISGHTALYWYRQSLGQGLEFLIYFQGNSAPDKSGLPSDRFSAERTGGSVSTLTIQRTQQEDSAVYLCASSLGRLSVSSYNEQFFGPGTRLTVL.

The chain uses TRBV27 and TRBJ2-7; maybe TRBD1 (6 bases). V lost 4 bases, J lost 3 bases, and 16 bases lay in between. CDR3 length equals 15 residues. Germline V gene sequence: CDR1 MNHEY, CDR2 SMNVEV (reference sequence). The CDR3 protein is CASSSAGVNYYEQYF. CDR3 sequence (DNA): TGTGCCAGCAGTTCGGCAGGGGTAAACTACTACGAGCAGTACTTC.

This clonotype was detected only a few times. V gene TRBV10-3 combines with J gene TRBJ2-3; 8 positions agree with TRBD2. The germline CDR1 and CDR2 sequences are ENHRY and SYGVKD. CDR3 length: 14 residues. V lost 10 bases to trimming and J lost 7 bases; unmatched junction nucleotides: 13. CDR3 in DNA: TGTGCCACCAATCTTGGATCTAGCGGGCATACGCAGTATTTT. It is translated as CATNLGSSGHTQYF.

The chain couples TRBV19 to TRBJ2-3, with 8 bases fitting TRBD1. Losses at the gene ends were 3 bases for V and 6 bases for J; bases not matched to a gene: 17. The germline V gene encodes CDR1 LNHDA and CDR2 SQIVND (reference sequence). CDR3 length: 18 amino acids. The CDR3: CASSIQWSRQGRTDTQYF. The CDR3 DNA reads TGTGCCAGTAGTATTCAGTGGAGTCGACAGGGGAGGACGGATACGCAGTATTTT.

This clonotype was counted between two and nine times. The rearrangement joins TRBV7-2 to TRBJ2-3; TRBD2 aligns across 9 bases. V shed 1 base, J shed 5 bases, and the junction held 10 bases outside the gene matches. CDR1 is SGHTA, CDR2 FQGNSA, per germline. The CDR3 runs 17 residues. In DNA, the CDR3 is TGTGCCAGCAGCTTAGTCGGTGGCGGGGGGGCAGTAGATACGCAGTATTTT. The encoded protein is CASSLVGGGGAVDTQYF.

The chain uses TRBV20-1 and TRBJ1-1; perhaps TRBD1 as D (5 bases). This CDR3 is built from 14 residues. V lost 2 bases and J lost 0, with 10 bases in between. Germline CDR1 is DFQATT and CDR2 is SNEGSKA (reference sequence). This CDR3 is CSARSWGMNTEAFF. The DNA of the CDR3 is TGCAGTGCTAGATCTTGGGGGATGAACACTGAAGCTTTCTTT.

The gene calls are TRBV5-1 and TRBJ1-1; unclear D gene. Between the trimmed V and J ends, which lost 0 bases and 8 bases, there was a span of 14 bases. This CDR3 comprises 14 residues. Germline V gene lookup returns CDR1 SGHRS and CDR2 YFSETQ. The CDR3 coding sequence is TGCGCCAGCAGCTTGGCCAATCGGGTCCGCGAAGCTTTCTTT. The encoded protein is CASSLANRVREAFF. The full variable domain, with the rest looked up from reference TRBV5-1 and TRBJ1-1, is KAGVTQTPRYLIKTRGQQVTLSCSPISGHRSVSWYQQTPGQGLQFLFEYFSETQRNKGNFPGRFSGRQFSNSRSEMNVSTLELGDSALYLCASSLANRVREAFFGQGTRLTVV.

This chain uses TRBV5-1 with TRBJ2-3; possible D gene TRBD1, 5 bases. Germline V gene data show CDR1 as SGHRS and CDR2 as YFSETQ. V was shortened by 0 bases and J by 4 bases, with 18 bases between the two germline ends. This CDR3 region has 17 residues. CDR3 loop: CASSLARAGIAADTQYF. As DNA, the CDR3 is TGCGCCAGCAGCTTGGCCAGGGCAGGGATCGCGGCAGATACGCAGTATTTT.

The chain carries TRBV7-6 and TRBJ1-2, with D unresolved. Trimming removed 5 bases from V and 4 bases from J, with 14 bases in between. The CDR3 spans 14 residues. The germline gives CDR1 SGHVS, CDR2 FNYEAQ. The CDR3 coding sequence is TGTGCCAGCAGCCCCCTGACAAATGTCTATGGCTACACCTTC. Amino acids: CASSPLTNVYGYTF.

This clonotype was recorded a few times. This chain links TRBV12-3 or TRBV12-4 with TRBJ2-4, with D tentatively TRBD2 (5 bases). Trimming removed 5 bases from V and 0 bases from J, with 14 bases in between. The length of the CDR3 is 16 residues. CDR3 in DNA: TGTGCCAGCAGTCCCGGGAACCATGGAGCCAAAAACATTCAGTACTTC. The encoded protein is CASSPGNHGAKNIQYF.

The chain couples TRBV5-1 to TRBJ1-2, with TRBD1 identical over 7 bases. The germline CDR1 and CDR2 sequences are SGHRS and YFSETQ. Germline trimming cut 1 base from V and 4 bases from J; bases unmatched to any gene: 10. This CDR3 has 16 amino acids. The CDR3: CASSLSWDSDLYGYTF. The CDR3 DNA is TGCGCCAGCAGCTTGTCTTGGGACAGCGATCTCTATGGCTACACCTTC. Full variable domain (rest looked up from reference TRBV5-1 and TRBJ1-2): KAGVTQTPRYLIKTRGQQVTLSCSPISGHRSVSWYQQTPGQGLQFLFEYFSETQRNKGNFPGRFSGRQFSNSRSEMNVSTLELGDSALYLCASSLSWDSDLYGYTFGSGTRLTVV.

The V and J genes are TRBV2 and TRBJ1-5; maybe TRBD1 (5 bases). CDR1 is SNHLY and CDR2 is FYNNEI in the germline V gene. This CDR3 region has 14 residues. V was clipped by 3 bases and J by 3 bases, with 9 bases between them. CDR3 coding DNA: TGTGCCAGCAGTGAGGGGGACTTCAATCAGCCCCAGCATTTT. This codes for CASSEGDFNQPQHF.

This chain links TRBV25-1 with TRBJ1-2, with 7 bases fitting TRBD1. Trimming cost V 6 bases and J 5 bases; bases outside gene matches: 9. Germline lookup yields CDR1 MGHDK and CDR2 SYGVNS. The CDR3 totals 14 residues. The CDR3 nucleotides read TGTGCCAGCAGCCCGGCGACAGGGACTTATGGCTACACCTTC. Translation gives CASSPATGTYGYTF.

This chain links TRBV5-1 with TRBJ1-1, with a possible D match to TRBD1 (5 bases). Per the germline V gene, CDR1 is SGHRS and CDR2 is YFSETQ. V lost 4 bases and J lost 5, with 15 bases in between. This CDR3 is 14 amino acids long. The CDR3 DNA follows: TGCGCCAGCAGCGCAGGACAAAGACGGACTGAAGCTTTCTTT. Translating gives CASSAGQRRTEAFF.

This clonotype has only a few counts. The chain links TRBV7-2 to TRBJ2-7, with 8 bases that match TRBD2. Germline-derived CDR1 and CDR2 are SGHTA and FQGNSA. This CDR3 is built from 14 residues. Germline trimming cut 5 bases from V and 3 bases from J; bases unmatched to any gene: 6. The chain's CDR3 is CASSDRRGDYEQYF. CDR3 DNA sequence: TGTGCCAGCAGCGATCGGCGGGGGGACTACGAGCAGTACTTC.

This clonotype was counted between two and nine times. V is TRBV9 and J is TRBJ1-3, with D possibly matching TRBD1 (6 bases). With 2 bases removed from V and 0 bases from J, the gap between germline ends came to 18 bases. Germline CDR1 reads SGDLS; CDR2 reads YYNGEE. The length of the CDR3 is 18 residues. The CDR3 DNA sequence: TGTGCCAGCAGCGTCAGAAAAAAACTGACAGGCTCTGGAAACACCATATATTTT. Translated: CASSVRKKLTGSGNTIYF.

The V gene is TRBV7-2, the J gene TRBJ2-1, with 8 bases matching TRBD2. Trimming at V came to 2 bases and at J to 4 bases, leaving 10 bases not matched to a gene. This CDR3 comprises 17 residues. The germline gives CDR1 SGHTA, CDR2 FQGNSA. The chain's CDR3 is CASSLRILAGGYNEQFF. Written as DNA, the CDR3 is TGTGCCAGCAGCTTAAGAATCTTGGCGGGGGGATACAATGAGCAGTTCTTC.

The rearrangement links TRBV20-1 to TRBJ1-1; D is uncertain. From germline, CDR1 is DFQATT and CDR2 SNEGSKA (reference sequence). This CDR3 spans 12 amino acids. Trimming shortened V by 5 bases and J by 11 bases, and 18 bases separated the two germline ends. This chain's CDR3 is CSARTGSGEAFF. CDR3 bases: TGCAGTGCTCGGACCGGGAGCGGTGAGGCTTTCTTT.